One sample yielded the 22 T cell receptor beta chains listed below, sequenced in a study of blood T cell repertoires in COVID-19. Only in-frame clones appear in the TCRdb table, and some are missing; sequencing was by immunoSEQ multiplex PCR. This table holds roughly 99,000 clones, approximately 80% found once. Source material: peripheral blood. The receptors shown here come from a man in his 70s with acute or convalescent COVID-19.

V usage is TRBV3-1 (or the pseudogene TRBV3-2) and J usage is TRBJ2-7, with 11 bases lining up with TRBD1. Trimming at V came to 3 bases and at J to 3 bases, leaving 4 bases not matched to a gene. CDR1 is LGHDT and CDR2 is YNNKEL in the germline V gene (reference sequence). The CDR3 is 15 amino acids. Written as DNA, the CDR3 is TGTGCCAGCAGCCACTTGGGACAGGGGGTCTACGAGCAGTACTTC. Translated, it gives CASSHLGQGVYEQYF.

This chain uses TRBV13 with TRBJ1-1; weak D call: TRBD1 (6 bases). Per the germline V gene, CDR1 is PRHDT and CDR2 is FYEKMQ (reference sequence). The CDR3 length is 13 residues. Trimming stripped 3 bases from V and 7 bases from J, with 12 bases between. The CDR3 here is CASSFDRSFEAFF. CDR3 DNA: TGTGCCAGCAGCTTTGACAGGAGCTTTGAAGCTTTCTTT.

The chain links TRBV2 to TRBJ1-5; 7 bases are a match to TRBD1. The CDR3 length is 15 residues. Germline V gene lookup returns CDR1 SNHLY and CDR2 FYNNEI. V gave up 4 bases and J gave up 5 bases; unmatched junction bases: 8. The CDR3 protein is CASSGRTGQDQPQHF. CDR3 sequence (DNA): TGTGCCAGCAGTGGGAGGACAGGCCAAGATCAGCCCCAGCATTTT.

This chain uses TRBV3-1 (or the pseudogene TRBV3-2) with TRBJ1-1; tentative D call: TRBD1 (5 bases). The V gene's germline CDR1 is LGHDT and CDR2 YNNKEL (reference sequence). The CDR3 runs 14 residues. V was shortened by 5 bases and J by 4 bases, with 14 bases between the two germline ends. The CDR3 reads CASSSKPGGTEAFF. The CDR3 nucleotides are TGTGCCAGCAGCTCGAAACCGGGGGGCACTGAAGCTTTCTTT.

This chain links TRBV5-8 with TRBJ2-7; 7 nucleotides line up with TRBD1. V was clipped by 5 bases and J by 1 base; unmatched bases: 15. The V gene's germline CDR1 is SGHTS and CDR2 YDEGEE. This CDR3 comprises 17 residues. CDR3 loop: CASRGDRHQTISYEQYF. DNA for the CDR3: TGTGCCAGCAGGGGGGACAGACACCAAACCATATCCTACGAGCAGTACTTC.

The chain is built from TRBV5-1 and TRBJ1-6; TRBD1 matches at 9 bases. CDR3 length: 14 amino acids. J was trimmed by 9 bases and V by 4 bases; bases with no gene match: 5. Germline values: CDR1 SGHRS, CDR2 YFSETQ. The CDR3 DNA is TGCGCCAGCAGCACGGGACAGGGAAGTTCACCCCTCCACTTT. Translating it yields CASSTGQGSSPLHF.

In this sample, this clone turned up once. This chain uses TRBV11-2 with TRBJ2-4, with 7 bases identical to TRBD1. The J segment lost 9 bases and the V segment lost 3 bases, leaving 8 bases of the junction unmatched. In germline, CDR1 is SGHAT, CDR2 FQNNGV. The CDR3 totals 14 residues. The CDR3 region is CASSFGIGGGIQYF. CDR3 DNA: TGTGCCAGCAGCTTCGGAATAGGGGGCGGCATTCAGTACTTC.

The chain couples TRBV27 to TRBJ2-1, with 11 positions matching TRBD2. Germline V lookup: CDR1 MNHEY, CDR2 SMNVEV (reference sequence). The CDR3 is made up of 17 amino acids. Trimming cost V 1 base and J 4 bases; bases outside gene matches: 6. The CDR3 reads CASSLLTTSGVYNEQFF. Here the CDR3 DNA reads TGTGCCAGCAGTTTATTGACGACTAGCGGGGTTTACAATGAGCAGTTCTTC.

This rearrangement joins TRBV5-1 to TRBJ1-4, with D hard to call. Trimming took 3 bases from V and 3 from J, leaving 12 bases between them. The CDR3 loop spans 15 amino acids. The germline gives CDR1 SGHRS, CDR2 YFSETQ. The CDR3 loop is CASSSSTTSNEKLFF. The CDR3 DNA reads TGCGCCAGCAGCTCGTCGACAACGTCTAATGAAAAACTGTTTTTT.

This clone was recorded once. V gene TRBV9 combines with J gene TRBJ2-1; D perhaps matches TRBD2 (5 bases). V lost 4 bases, J lost 0 bases, and 20 bases lay in between. From germline, CDR1 is SGDLS and CDR2 YYNGEE. The CDR3 totals 18 residues. DNA for the CDR3: TGTGCCAGCAGCCCCGAGGGTAGCTTCGCCTCCTCCTACAATGAGCAGTTCTTC. Protein product: CASSPEGSFASSYNEQFF.

The chain couples TRBV6-6 to TRBJ2-2; 9 nucleotides match TRBD2. CDR3 length: 14 residues. The V segment lost 6 bases and the J segment 6 bases; nucleotides outside the gene matches: 5. Germline V CDR1 and CDR2: MNHNY, SVGAGI (reference sequence). The CDR3: CASRFRTSAGELFF. The DNA for the CDR3 is TGTGCCAGCAGATTTCGGACTAGCGCCGGGGAGCTGTTTTTT.

The genes are TRBV2 and TRBJ1-5; D call uncertain. Trimming took off 3 bases at V and 5 bases at J, with 11 bases between the two ends. The CDR3 consists of 14 residues. Germline V CDR1 and CDR2: SNHLY, FYNNEI. The CDR3 nucleotides are TGTGCCAGCAGTGAGAGGGAGGACTATCAGCCCCAGCATTTT. Translation: CASSEREDYQPQHF.

The J gene is TRBJ1-1, the V gene TRBV6-6, with a tentative D call TRBD1 (6 bases). The length of the CDR3 is 15 residues. Germline V gene data show CDR1 as MNHNY and CDR2 as SVGAGI (reference sequence). The V gene lost 5 bases and the J gene lost 1 base, with 14 bases spanning the gap. DNA of the CDR3: TGTGCCAGCAGTAAAAACAGGGCATCGAACACTGAAGCTTTCTTT. Translated, it gives CASSKNRASNTEAFF.

The chain is built from TRBV3-1 (or the pseudogene TRBV3-2) and TRBJ2-2; 8 positions agree with TRBD1. The length of the CDR3 is 14 residues. Germline CDR1 and CDR2: LGHDT and YNNKEL (reference sequence). Trimming cost V 5 bases and J 4 bases; bases outside gene matches: 3. CDR3 DNA: TGTGCCAGCAGCGGCAGGGGGCGCACCGGGGAGCTGTTTTTT. It is translated as CASSGRGRTGELFF.

The CDR3 loop is CASSLGAAYEQYF. CDR3 DNA: TGCGCCAGCAGCTTGGGGGCCGCCTACGAGCAGTACTTC. The chain recombines TRBV5-1 with TRBJ2-7, with unresolved D. The germline gives CDR1 SGHRS, CDR2 YFSETQ. Deletions cut 0 bases from V and 2 bases from J, with 6 bases between. The CDR3 contains 13 residues.

In this sample, this clone turned up a few times. The chain couples TRBV5-1 to TRBJ2-1; tentative D call: TRBD2 (7 bases). Deletions cut 5 bases from V and 7 bases from J, with 13 bases between. The CDR3 has 13 amino acids. From germline, CDR1 is SGHRS and CDR2 YFSETQ. The CDR3 sequence is CASRVGGRNEQFF. In nucleotides, the CDR3 is TGCGCCAGCAGGGTCGGGGGGCGAAATGAGCAGTTCTTC. The full variable domain, rest sourced from reference TRBV5-1 and TRBJ2-1, is KAGVTQTPRYLIKTRGQQVTLSCSPISGHRSVSWYQQTPGQGLQFLFEYFSETQRNKGNFPGRFSGRQFSNSRSEMNVSTLELGDSALYLCASRVGGRNEQFFGPGTRLTVL.

The chain recombines TRBV10-3 with TRBJ1-4; 11 positions agree with TRBD1. The CDR3 spans 15 residues. The V gene end was trimmed by 3 bases and the J gene end by 6 bases; junction bases not matched to a gene: 3. Germline CDR1 and CDR2: ENHRY and SYGVKD. The CDR3 loop is CAISDPGQGDEKLFF. CDR3 DNA: TGTGCCATCAGTGACCCGGGACAGGGGGATGAAAAACTGTTTTTT.

The CDR3 region is CASSPNNYGYTF. The CDR3 DNA reads TGTGCCAGCAGCCCCAATAACTATGGCTACACCTTC. V gene TRBV5-5 combines with J gene TRBJ1-2; D unclear. Looked up from germline, CDR1 is SGHKS and CDR2 is YYEKEE (reference sequence). CDR3 length: 12 residues. V was trimmed by 4 bases and J by 1 base, leaving 5 bases between them.

The chain recombines TRBV29-1 with TRBJ2-1, with 15 bases lining up with TRBD2. J was trimmed by 4 bases and V by 7 bases; bases with no gene match: 8. Per germline, CDR1 SQVTM and CDR2 ANQGSEA. The CDR3 runs to 16 residues. CDR3 DNA: TGCAGCGGGTCCCGGACTAGCGGGGGGGGATACAATGAGCAGTTCTTC. Encoded protein: CSGSRTSGGGYNEQFF.

The chain joins TRBV12-3 or TRBV12-4 to TRBJ1-4; D gene unclear. The germline V and J ends were trimmed by 6 bases and 5 bases, with 7 bases remaining between them. The CDR3 loop spans 12 amino acids. The CDR3 DNA reads as TGTGCCAGCAGGTCCCAGAATGAAAAACTGTTTTTT. This codes for CASRSQNEKLFF.

The chain recombines TRBV6-1 with TRBJ2-5; 10 positions agree with TRBD2. This CDR3 region has 16 residues. The V and J ends lost 4 bases and 4 bases, in that order; junction bases with no gene match: 9. Per the germline V gene, CDR1 is MNHNS and CDR2 is SASEGT. The CDR3 DNA is TGTGCCAGCAGTGTAGAAGTAGCGGGGGGAGGAGAGACCCAGTACTTC. Residues: CASSVEVAGGGETQYF.

V and J are TRBV18 and TRBJ2-7, with 10 bases fitting TRBD2. Germline V gene lookup returns CDR1 KGHSH and CDR2 LQKENI. Trimming took 3 bases from V and 6 from J; bases not matched to a gene: 8. The CDR3 sequence is 15 residues long. The CDR3 DNA follows: TGTGCCAGCTCACCTGGGACTAGCGCCTTGGGCGAGCAGTACTTC. This translates into CASSPGTSALGEQYF.